This TCR beta chain was obtained from a study of blood T cell repertoires in COVID-19. Background on the study: The origin of the acute and convalescent COVID-19 samples was the United States, Italy and Spain.

The protocol was immunoSEQ multiplex PCR, while the TCRdb copy is restricted to in-frame clones and leaves out a portion. The table lists roughly 300,000 clones, approximately 92% of them singletons. V lost 6 bases and J lost 8, with 10 bases in between. The CDR3 runs to 11 residues. From germline, CDR1 is MDHEN and CDR2 SYDVKM. Sequenced: peripheral blood. This sequence joins TRBV28 and TRBJ1-1; unclear D gene. This clonotype originated in a woman younger than 45 with COVID-19, enrolled during active disease. The CDR3 protein is CASRNPGEAFF. The CDR3 coding sequence is TGTGCCAGCAGGAACCCAGGAGAAGCTTTCTTT. The whole variable domain, filled in from reference TRBV28 and TRBJ1-1, reads DVKVTQSSRYLVKRTGEKVFLECVQDMDHENMFWYRQDPGLGLRLIYFSYDVKMKEKGDIPEGYSVSREKKERFSLILESASTNQTSMYLCASRNPGEAFFGQGTRLTVV.